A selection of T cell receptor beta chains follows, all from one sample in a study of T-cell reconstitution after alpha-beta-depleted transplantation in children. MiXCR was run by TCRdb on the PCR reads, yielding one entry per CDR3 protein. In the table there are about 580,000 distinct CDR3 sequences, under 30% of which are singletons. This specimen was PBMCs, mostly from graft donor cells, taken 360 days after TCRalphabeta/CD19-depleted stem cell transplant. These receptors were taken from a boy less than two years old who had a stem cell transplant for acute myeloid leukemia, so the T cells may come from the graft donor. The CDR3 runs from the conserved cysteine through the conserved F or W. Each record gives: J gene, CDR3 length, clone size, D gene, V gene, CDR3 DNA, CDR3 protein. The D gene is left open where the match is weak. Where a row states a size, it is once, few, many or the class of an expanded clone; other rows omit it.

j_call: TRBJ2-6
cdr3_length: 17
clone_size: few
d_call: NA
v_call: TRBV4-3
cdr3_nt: TGCGCCAGCAGCCAAGAGAAGGGGTTGGCTGGGGCCAACGTCCTGACTTTC
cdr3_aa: CASSQEKGLAGANVLTF

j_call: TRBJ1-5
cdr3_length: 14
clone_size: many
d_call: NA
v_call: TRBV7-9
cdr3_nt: TGTGCCAGCAGCTTAAGTTCTACTGATCAGCCCCAGCATTTT
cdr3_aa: CASSLSSTDQPQHF

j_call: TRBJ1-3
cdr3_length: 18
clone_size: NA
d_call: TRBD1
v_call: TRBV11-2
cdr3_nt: TGTGCCAGCAGCTTAGAGTCAGGGGGTGACGCCTCTGGAAACACCATATATTTT
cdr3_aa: CASSLESGGDASGNTIYF

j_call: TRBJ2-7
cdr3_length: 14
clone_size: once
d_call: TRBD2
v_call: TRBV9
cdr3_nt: TGTGCCAGCAGCCCCGGACTAGCCTGGGACGAGCAGTACTTC
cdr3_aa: CASSPGLAWDEQYF

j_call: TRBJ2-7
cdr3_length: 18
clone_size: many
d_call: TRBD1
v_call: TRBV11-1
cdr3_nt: TGTGCCAGCAGCACAACCACTACCCGAAGAGGGGGCGCCTACGAGCAGTACTTC
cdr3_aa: CASSTTTTRRGGAYEQYF

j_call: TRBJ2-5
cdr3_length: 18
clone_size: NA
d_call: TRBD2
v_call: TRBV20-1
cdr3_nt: TGCAGTCCTACCTCTCCGGGACTAGCGGGGGGAGGAAAAGAGACCCAGTACTTC
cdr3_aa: CSPTSPGLAGGGKETQYF

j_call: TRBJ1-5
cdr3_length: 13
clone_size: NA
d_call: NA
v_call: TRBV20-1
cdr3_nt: TGCAGTCCCCAGCGGGCGGAGAATCAGCCCCAGCATTTT
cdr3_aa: CSPQRAENQPQHF

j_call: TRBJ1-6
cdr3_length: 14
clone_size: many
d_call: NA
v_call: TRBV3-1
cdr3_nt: TGTGCCAGCAGCCCCAGGACGGTGGATTCACCCCTCCACTTT
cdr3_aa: CASSPRTVDSPLHF

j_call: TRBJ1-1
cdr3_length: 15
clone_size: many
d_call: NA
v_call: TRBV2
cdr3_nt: TGTGCCAGCAGTACCCAGGGAATGGGGAACACTGAAGCTTTCTTT
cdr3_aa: CASSTQGMGNTEAFF

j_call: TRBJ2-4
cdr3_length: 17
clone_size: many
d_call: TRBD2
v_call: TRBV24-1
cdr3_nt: TGTGCCACCAGGGGGGCTAGCGGGGGCCGCGAGAAAAACATTCAGTACTTC
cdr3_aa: CATRGASGGREKNIQYF

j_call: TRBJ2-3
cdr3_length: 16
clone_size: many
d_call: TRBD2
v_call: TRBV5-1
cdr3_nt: TGCGCCAGCTCTAGGGGCAGCGGGGGGAGCACAGATACGCAGTATTTT
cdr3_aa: CASSRGSGGSTDTQYF

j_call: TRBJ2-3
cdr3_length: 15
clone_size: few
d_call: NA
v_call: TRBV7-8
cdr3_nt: TGTGCCAGCAGCTTTGACAGTTTTTCCACAGATACGCAGTATTTT
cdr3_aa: CASSFDSFSTDTQYF

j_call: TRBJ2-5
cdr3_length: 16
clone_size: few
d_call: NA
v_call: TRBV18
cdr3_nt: TGTGCCAGCTCAGTCACTTTGAGTGGCTCCGAGGAGACCCAGTACTTC
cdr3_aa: CASSVTLSGSEETQYF

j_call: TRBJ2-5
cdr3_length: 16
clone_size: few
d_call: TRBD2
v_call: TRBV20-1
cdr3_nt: TGCAGTGCCCCCCATACTAGCGGGGGGCTTCTAGAGACCCAGTACTTC
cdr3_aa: CSAPHTSGGLLETQYF

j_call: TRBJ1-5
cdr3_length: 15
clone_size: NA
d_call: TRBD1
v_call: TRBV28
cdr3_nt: TGTGCCAGCAGCACTGACAGGGGGCGGTTAAAGCCCCAGCATTTT
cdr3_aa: CASSTDRGRLKPQHF

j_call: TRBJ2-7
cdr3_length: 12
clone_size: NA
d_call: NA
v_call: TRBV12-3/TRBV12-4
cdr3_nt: TGTGCCAGTGGGGGAGCGTCCTACGAGCAGTACTTC
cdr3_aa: CASGGASYEQYF

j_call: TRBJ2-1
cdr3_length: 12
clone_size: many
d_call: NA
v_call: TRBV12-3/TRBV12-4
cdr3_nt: TGTGCCAGCAGTTTTGCCGTTTATGAGCAGTTCTTC
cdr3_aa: CASSFAVYEQFF

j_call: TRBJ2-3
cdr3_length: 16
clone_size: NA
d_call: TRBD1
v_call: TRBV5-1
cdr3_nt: TGCGCCAGCAGCTTTCGGGACAGGGGGCGGACAGATACGCAGTATTTT
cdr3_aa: CASSFRDRGRTDTQYF

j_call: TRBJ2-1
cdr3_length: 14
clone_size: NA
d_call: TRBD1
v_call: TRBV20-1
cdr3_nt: TGCAGTGCTAGGGGGACAGGGCTTTACAATGAGCAGTTCTTC
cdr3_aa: CSARGTGLYNEQFF

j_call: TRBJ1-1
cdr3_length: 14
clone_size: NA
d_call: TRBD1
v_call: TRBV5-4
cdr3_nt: TGTGCCAGCAGCCTGACAGGGGAGAACACTGAAGCTTTCTTT
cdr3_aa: CASSLTGENTEAFF

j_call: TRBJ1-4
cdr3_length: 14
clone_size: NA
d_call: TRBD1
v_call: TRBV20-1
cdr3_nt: TGCAGTGCAGGACAGGGGCCGTCTAATGAAAAACTGTTTTTT
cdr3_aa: CSAGQGPSNEKLFF

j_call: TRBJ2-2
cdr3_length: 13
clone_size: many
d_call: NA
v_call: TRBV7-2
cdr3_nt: TGTGCCAGCAGCTTTGGGGAAACCGGGGAGCTGTTTTTT
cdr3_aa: CASSFGETGELFF

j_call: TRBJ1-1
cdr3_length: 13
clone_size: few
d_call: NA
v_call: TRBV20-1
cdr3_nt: TGCAGTGCTAGAGATGGAGGGTGGGGTGAAGCTTTCTTT
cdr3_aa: CSARDGGWGEAFF

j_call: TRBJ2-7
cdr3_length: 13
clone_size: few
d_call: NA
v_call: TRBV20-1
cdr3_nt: TGCAGTGCTACAGGACAGAAAAATGACGAGCAGTACTTC
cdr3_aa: CSATGQKNDEQYF

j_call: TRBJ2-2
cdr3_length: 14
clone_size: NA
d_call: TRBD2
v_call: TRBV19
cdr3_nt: TGTGCCAGCCGACTAGCGGGGAGATCCGGGGAGCTGTTTTTT
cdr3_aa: CASRLAGRSGELFF

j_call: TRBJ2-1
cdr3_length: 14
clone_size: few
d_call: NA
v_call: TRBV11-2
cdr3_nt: TGTGCCAGCAGCTTAGATCCCGCGGGGAATGAGCAGTTCTTC
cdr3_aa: CASSLDPAGNEQFF

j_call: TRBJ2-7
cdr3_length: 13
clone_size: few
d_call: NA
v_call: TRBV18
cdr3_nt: TGTGCCAGCTCGCCCTCAACGCCCTCCGAGCAGTACTTC
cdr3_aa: CASSPSTPSEQYF

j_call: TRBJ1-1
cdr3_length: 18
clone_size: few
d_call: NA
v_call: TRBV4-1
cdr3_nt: TGCGCCAGCAGCCCGAGCGGTCGGCAAGGGATGATGTACACTGAAGCTTTCTTT
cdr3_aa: CASSPSGRQGMMYTEAFF